This T cell receptor (beta chain) was documented in a study of CD8+ T cells in alopecia areata. Treatment given: oral pan-JAK inhibitor, 5-10 mg twice daily. The V end lost 0 bases, the J end lost 2 bases, and 9 bases lay between the germline ends. From germline, CDR1 is SGHDT and CDR2 YYEEEE. The CDR3 has 14 residues. It was cDNA, reverse transcribed from extracted RNA, that served as the sequencing template. The method was immunoSEQ multiplex PCR; TCRdb's version includes in-frame clones alone and lacks a portion of them. The sample includes roughly 99,000 clones, roughly 84% seen only once; the top ten take 20% to 25%.

This TCR was recovered from a human donor with alopecia areata. Sample: CD8+ T cells sorted from blood, taken at week 24, from a patient treated with tofacitinib. The gene calls are TRBV5-6 and TRBJ2-7, with D possibly TRBD1 on 6 matching bases. The DNA for the CDR3 is TGTGCCAGCAGCTTGGACAGGGTCACCTACGAGCAGTACTTC. As protein: CASSLDRVTYEQYF.